Sequencing of this T cell receptor beta chain was carried out in a study of CXCR3-negative and CXCR3-positive naive CD8 T cells. Study information: Per library, roughly 1.6 +/- 0.3 million reads; 130 million to 150 million TRB reads overall.

Each TRB cDNA library was prepared by 5' RACE (with UMI labels). TCRdb reprocessed the 5' RACE reads, keeping one entry per CDR3 protein, no DNA. The sample table includes just under 45,000 distinct CDR3 sequences. CDR1 SGDLS and CDR2 YYNGEE come from the germline V gene. The CDR3 covers 14 residues. Study-level results: No difference in surface CD5 was seen between naive subsets, and TCR strength was inferred from TRB CDR3 properties.

Comments on this clonotype: Its antigen is undetermined.

The chain has TRBV9 and TRBJ2-5; absent DNA, TCRdb's TRBD2 call cannot be checked. The receptor's source is a human donor in good health. Some clones in this sample may be carry-over from other donors' samples. The material sequenced was memory CD8+ T cells from blood. CDR3 amino acids: CASSVDLAEETQYF. Combining the CDR3 with reference TRBV9 and TRBJ2-5 gives the whole variable domain DSGVTQTPKHLITATGQRVTLRCSPRSGDLSVYWYQQSLDQGLQFLIQYYNGEERAKGNILERFSAQQFPDLHSELNLSSLELGDSALYFCASSVDLAEETQYFGPGTRLLVL.